This T cell receptor (beta chain) was captured by sequencing in a study of T cells in Graves' hyperthyroidism and ophthalmopathy. Study-wide context: Specimen type is peripheral blood, collected at initial diagnosis prior to any treatment.

This clonotype was observed a handful of times. The junction and the germline gene differ at one end; a read error may be behind it. This CDR3 contains 16 residues. The germline V gene has CDR1 KGHSH and CDR2 LQKENI. Exclusions: uncontrolled infection, other autoimmune disease, pregnancy, lactation. Each diagnosis drew on symptoms, thyroxine, TRAb, thyroid ultrasound and orbital computed tomography findings. PBMCs stemmed from less than 13 ml fresh peripheral blood. Amplified TCR beta CDR3 regions derived from RNA transcripts. The primer set for the first-round RT-PCR of the TCR CDR3 was HTBI. TCRdb analysed the multiplex PCR reads with MiXCR anew, one entry per CDR3 protein. Here the sample spans under 400,000 distinct CDR3 sequences, around 23% being singletons.

This chain joins TRBV18 and TRBJ2-2, with D tentatively TRBD1 (5 bases). Specimen: blood. This sequence originates from a woman aged 50 to 65 with Graves' hyperthyroidism. The chain's CDR3 is CASSPPRTTNTRELFF. In nucleotides, the CDR3 is TGTGCCAGCTCACCACCTAGGACAACGAACACCAGGGAGCTGTTTTTT.